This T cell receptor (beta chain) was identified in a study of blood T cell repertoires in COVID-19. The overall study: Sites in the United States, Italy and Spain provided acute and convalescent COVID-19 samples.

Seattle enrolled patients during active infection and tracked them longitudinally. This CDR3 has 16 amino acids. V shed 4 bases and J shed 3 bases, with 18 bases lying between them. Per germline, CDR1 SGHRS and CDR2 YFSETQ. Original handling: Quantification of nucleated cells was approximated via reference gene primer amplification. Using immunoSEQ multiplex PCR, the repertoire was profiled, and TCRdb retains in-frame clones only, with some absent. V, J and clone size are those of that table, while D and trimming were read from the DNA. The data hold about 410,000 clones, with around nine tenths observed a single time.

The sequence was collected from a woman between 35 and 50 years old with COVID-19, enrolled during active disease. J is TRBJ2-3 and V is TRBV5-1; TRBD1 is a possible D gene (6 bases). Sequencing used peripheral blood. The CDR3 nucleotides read TGCGCCAGCAGCCCCCCCAGGCAGGGGCTGACAGATACGCAGTATTTT. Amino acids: CASSPPRQGLTDTQYF.